Following are 5 T cell receptor beta chains from one sample sequenced in a study of CD4 and CD8 cells across lung adenocarcinoma regions. TCRdb analysed the PCR reads with MiXCR anew, one entry per CDR3 protein. The repertoire includes nearly 9,500 distinct CDR3 sequences, 50% of them detected once, and around 50% sits in the top ten. Sequencing used CD8+ T cells from the margin of a lung tumor. These receptors all stem from a female donor with lung adenocarcinoma. The CD4 and CD8 labels of this study may be unreliable.

Concerning this clonotype itself: The junction does not match germline at one end; this may be a read error. The chain carries TRBV27 and TRBJ2-3, with a weak D call TRBD1 (7 bases). The CDR3 has 15 residues. Germline CDR1 MNHEY, CDR2 SMNVEV (reference sequence). The CDR3 coding sequence is TGTGCCAGCAGGCAGGGGGGAGGAGACACAGAGACGCAGTACTTT. Encoded protein: CASRQGGGDTETQYF.

Sample share makes this clonotype medium-sized. The chain couples TRBV10-3 to TRBJ2-1; 7 bases align to TRBD2. Germline V CDR1 and CDR2: ENHRY, SYGVKD. This CDR3 has 16 amino acids. V lost 1 base, J lost 8 bases, and 11 bases stayed unmatched. The CDR3 bases are TGTGCCATCAGTGAGTTCCTTCAGCGGGGATACGATGAGCAGTTCTTC. This gives the protein CAISEFLQRGYDEQFF.

The chain links TRBV6-4 to TRBJ2-5; 7 positions agree with TRBD1. The CDR3 runs to 15 residues. Trimming removed 6 bases from V and 1 base from J; junction bases left unmatched: 8. Germline CDR1 reads MRHNA; CDR2 reads SNTAGT. CDR3 residues: CASRKTGSVQETQYF. The CDR3 DNA reads as TGTGCCAGCAGAAAGACAGGGTCAGTCCAAGAGACCCAGTACTTC.

This clonotype occurred once. The germline gene is not matched at one end of the junction; a read error may be the cause. V is TRBV10-2 and J is TRBJ2-3; 8 nucleotides agree with TRBD2. This CDR3 comprises 15 residues. From germline, CDR1 is WSHSY and CDR2 SAAADI. The CDR3: CARSTGGRATDMQYF. The CDR3 DNA follows: TGCGCCCGCAGTACGGGGGGGCGGGCCACAGATATGCAGTATTTT.

The sample holds a few counts of this clonotype. This could be a read error, since a much larger clone is one nucleotide away. This chain connects TRBV7-2 to TRBJ2-1; D gene unclear. The length of the CDR3 is 11 residues. Between the trimmed V and J ends, which lost 1 base and 13 bases, there was a span of 8 bases. CDR1 and CDR2 (germline): SGHTA, FQGNSA. CDR3 residues: CASSLELAQFF. In DNA, the CDR3 is TGTGCCAGCAGCTTAGAGCTGGCCCAGTTCTTC.